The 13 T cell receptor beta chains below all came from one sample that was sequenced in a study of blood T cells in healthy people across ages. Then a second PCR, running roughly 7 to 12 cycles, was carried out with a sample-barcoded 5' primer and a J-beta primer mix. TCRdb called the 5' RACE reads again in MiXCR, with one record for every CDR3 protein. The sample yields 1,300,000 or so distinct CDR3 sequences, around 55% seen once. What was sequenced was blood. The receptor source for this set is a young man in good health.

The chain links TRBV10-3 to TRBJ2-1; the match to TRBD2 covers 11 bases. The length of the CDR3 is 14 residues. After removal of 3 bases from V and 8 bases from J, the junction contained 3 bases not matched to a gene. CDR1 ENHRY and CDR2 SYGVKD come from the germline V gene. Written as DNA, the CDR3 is TGTGCCATCAGTGAAGTAGCGGGAGGGTATGAGCAGTTCTTC. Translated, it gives CAISEVAGGYEQFF.

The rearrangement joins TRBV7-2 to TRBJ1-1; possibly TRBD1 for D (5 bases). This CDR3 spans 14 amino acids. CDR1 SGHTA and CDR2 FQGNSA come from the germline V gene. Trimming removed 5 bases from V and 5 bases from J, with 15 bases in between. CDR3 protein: CASSQGDGGTEAFF. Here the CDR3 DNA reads TGTGCCAGCAGCCAAGGTGACGGGGGGACTGAAGCTTTCTTT.

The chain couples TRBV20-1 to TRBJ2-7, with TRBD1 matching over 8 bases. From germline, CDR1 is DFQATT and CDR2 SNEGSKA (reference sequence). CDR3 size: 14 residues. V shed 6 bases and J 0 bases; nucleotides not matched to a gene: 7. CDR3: CSAGRDRSSYEQYF. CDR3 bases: TGCAGTGCCGGCCGGGACAGGAGCTCCTACGAGCAGTACTTC.

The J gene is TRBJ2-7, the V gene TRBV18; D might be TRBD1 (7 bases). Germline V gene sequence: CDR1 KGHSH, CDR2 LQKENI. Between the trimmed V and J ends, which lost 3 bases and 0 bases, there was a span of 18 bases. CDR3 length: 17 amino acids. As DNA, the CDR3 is TGTGCCAGCTCACCCGGTGTAGGCAGGGGGGCCTCCTACGAGCAGTACTTC. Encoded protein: CASSPGVGRGASYEQYF.

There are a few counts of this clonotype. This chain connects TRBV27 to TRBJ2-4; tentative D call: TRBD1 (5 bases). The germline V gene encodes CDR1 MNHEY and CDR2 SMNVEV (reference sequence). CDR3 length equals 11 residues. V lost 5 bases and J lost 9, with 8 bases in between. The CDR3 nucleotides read TGTGCCAGCAGTCCCCAGGGCATTCAGTACTTC. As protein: CASSPQGIQYF.

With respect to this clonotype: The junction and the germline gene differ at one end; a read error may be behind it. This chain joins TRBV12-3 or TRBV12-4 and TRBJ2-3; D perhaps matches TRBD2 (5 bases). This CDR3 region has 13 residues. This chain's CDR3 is CASSVAIADTQYF. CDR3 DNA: TGTGCCAGCAGTGTAGCGATCGCAGATACGCAGTATTTT.

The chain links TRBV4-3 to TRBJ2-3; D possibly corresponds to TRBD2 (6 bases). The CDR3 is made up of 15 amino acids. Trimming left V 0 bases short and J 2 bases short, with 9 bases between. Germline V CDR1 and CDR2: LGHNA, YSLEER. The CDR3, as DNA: TGCGCCAGCAGCCAAGATGGGACTTTCACAGATACGCAGTATTTT. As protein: CASSQDGTFTDTQYF.

Here the CDR3 DNA reads TGTGCCAGCAGTCCCACAGGGGGCAAATCCTACGAGCAGTACTTC. This sequence encodes CASSPTGGKSYEQYF. V is TRBV28 and J is TRBJ2-7, with 9 nucleotides matching TRBD1. Looked up from germline, CDR1 is MDHEN and CDR2 is SYDVKM. This CDR3 has 15 residues. V dropped 5 bases and J dropped 1; count of bases not matched to a gene: 6.

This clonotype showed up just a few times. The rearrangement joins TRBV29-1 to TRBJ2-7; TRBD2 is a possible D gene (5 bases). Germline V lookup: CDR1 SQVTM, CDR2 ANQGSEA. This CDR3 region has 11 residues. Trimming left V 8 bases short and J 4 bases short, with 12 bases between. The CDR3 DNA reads TGCAGCATACTAGGGAATTACGAGCAGTACTTC. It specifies CSILGNYEQYF.

CDR3 sequence: CATSRPPQDTQYF. For the CDR3, the DNA is TGTGCCACCAGCAGACCTCCACAAGATACGCAGTATTTT. The chain uses TRBV15 and TRBJ2-3; D ambiguous. Looked up from germline, CDR1 is LNHNV and CDR2 is YYDKDF (reference sequence). V was cut by 2 bases and J by 5 bases, with 8 bases left in between. CDR3 length: 13 amino acids.

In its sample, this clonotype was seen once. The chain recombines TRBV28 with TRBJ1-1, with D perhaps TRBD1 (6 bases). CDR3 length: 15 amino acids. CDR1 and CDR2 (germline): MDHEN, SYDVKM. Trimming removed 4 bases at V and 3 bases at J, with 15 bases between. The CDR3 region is CASSSPEGGDTEAFF. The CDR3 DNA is TGTGCCAGCAGTTCCCCCGAGGGGGGGGACACTGAAGCTTTCTTT.

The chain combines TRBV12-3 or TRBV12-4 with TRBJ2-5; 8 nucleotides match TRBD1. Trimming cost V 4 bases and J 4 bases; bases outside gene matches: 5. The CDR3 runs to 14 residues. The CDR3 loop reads CASSWGTGRETQYF. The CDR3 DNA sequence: TGTGCCAGCAGTTGGGGGACAGGACGAGAGACCCAGTACTTC.

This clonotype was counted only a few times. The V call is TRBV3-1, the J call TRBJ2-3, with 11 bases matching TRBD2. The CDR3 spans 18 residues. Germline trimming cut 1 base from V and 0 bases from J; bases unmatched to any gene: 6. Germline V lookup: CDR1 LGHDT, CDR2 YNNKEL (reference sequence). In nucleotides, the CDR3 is TGTGCCAGCAGCCAAGGCAAGACTAGCGGGACTAGCACAGATACGCAGTATTTT. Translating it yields CASSQGKTSGTSTDTQYF.